One and the same sample provided the 15 T cell receptor beta chains below, sequenced in a study of shared clonotypes between healthy human individuals. Clones were read by immunoSEQ multiplex PCR, and TCRdb kept only the in-frame ones, dropping some. In the table there are 2.5 million or so clones, approximately 92% of which are singletons. Sequencing was carried out using naive CD4+ T cells sorted from blood. The subset: CD45RA+ positively selected. Receptors originate from a man between 18 and 35 years old in good health.

V usage is TRBV9 and J usage is TRBJ2-2, with D perhaps matching TRBD2 (6 bases). V lost 4 bases and J lost 0, with 13 bases in between. CDR1 and CDR2 from the germline V gene are SGDLS and YYNGEE. The CDR3 totals 16 residues. CDR3 amino acids: CASSPGVAANTGELFF. The CDR3 region has the DNA TGTGCCAGCAGCCCCGGAGTAGCGGCGAACACCGGGGAGCTGTTTTTT.

The chain has TRBV4-3 and TRBJ2-7; D possibly corresponds to TRBD1 (5 bases). The CDR3 is made up of 14 amino acids. CDR1 is LGHNA and CDR2 is YSLEER in the germline V gene. The V end was cut by 0 bases, the J end by 2 bases, with 8 bases between. CDR3 loop: CASSQDDSTYEQYF. The CDR3 region has the DNA TGCGCCAGCAGCCAAGACGACAGCACCTACGAGCAGTACTTC.

With respect to this clone: Other DNA sequences in the same sample also yield this CDR3. CDR3 DNA: TGTGCCAGCAGCCCCGGTGGGTCCTACGAGCAGTACTTC. Its translation is CASSPGGSYEQYF. This sequence joins TRBV6-5 and TRBJ2-7; unclear D gene. This CDR3 is built from 13 residues. V lost 6 bases, J lost 1 base, and 10 bases lay in between. Germline-derived CDR1 and CDR2 are MNHEY and SVGAGI.

The chain recombines TRBV7-2 with TRBJ2-4, with 7 nucleotides matching TRBD2. V trimming: 5 bases; J trimming: 0 bases; junction bases outside the gene matches: 7. CDR3 length: 16 residues. Germline V gene sequence: CDR1 SGHTA, CDR2 FQGNSA. CDR3 loop: CASSLGLEGAKNIQYF. CDR3 nucleotide sequence: TGTGCCAGCAGCCTTGGACTAGAGGGAGCCAAAAACATTCAGTACTTC.

This chain uses TRBV4-1 with TRBJ2-3, with D tentatively TRBD2 (7 bases). V lost 5 bases, J lost 2 bases, and 17 bases lay in between. CDR1 and CDR2 from the germline V gene are MGHRA and YSYEKL. The CDR3 totals 16 residues. CDR3: CASSERGGGNTDTQYF. The CDR3 nucleotides read TGCGCCAGCAGCGAGAGGGGCGGGGGCAACACAGATACGCAGTATTTT.

V is TRBV7-9 and J is TRBJ1-2; 7 nucleotides align to TRBD1. Per germline, CDR1 SEHNR and CDR2 FQNEAQ (reference sequence). CDR3 length: 17 amino acids. The V segment lost 2 bases and the J segment 2 bases; nucleotides outside the gene matches: 11. CDR3 residues: CASSLPTPNRGNYGYTF. The DNA of the CDR3 is TGTGCCAGCAGCTTACCCACACCAAACAGGGGCAACTATGGCTACACCTTC. Full variable domain (remainder filled in from reference TRBV7-9 and TRBJ1-2): DTGVSQNPRHKITKRGQNVTFRCDPISEHNRLYWYRQTLGQGPEFLTYFQNEAQLEKSRLLSDRFSAERPKGSFSTLEIQRTEQGDSAMYLCASSLPTPNRGNYGYTFGSGTRLTVV.

This clone has more than one count but fewer than ten. CDR3 protein: CASSFGTGKGYEQYF. Here the CDR3 DNA reads TGTGCCAGCAGCTTTGGTACGGGGAAGGGCTACGAGCAGTACTTC. The J gene is TRBJ2-7, the V gene TRBV5-6; D possibly corresponds to TRBD2 (5 bases). There are 15 residues in the CDR3. V dropped 2 bases and J dropped 3 bases, with 15 bases sitting between them. Germline V gene lookup returns CDR1 SGHDT and CDR2 YYEEEE.

This CDR3 reads CATGQGVSGNTIYF. In DNA, the CDR3 is TGTGCCACCGGACAGGGAGTTTCAGGAAACACCATATATTTT. This chain connects TRBV19 to TRBJ1-3; 8 nucleotides align to TRBD1. The CDR3 is 14 residues long. Trimming took 10 bases from V and 4 from J; bases not matched to a gene: 9. From germline, CDR1 is LNHDA and CDR2 SQIVND (reference sequence).

V usage is TRBV6-5 and J usage is TRBJ2-7, with D possibly TRBD1 on 6 matching bases. Trimming left V 8 bases short and J 4 bases short, with 12 bases between. Germline CDR1 is MNHEY and CDR2 is SVGAGI. The CDR3 consists of 12 residues. Here the CDR3 DNA reads TGTGCCAGCGCTGGGACAACATACGAGCAGTACTTC. Its translation: CASAGTTYEQYF.

The rearrangement joins TRBV7-9 to TRBJ1-1; TRBD1 is a possible D gene (5 bases). Trimming shortened V by 3 bases and J by 0 bases, and 23 bases separated the two germline ends. The germline gives CDR1 SEHNR, CDR2 FQNEAQ (reference sequence). The CDR3 has 19 residues. CDR3 sequence (DNA): TGTGCCAGCAGCTTGATTGCGCTGGGCCAGGGATCGATGAACACTGAAGCTTTCTTT. This encodes CASSLIALGQGSMNTEAFF.

This clone has more than one count but fewer than ten. The chain recombines TRBV30 with TRBJ1-1; TRBD1 is a possible D gene (5 bases). The CDR3 loop spans 11 amino acids. Trimming removed 1 base from V and 8 bases from J, with 8 bases in between. The germline gives CDR1 GTSNPN, CDR2 SVGIG (reference sequence). CDR3 sequence (DNA): TGTGCCTGGAGTGAAAGGGGAGAAGCTTTCTTT. Protein product: CAWSERGEAFF.

The chain uses TRBV6-1 and TRBJ2-7; no clear D. The CDR3 sequence is 13 residues long. CDR1 and CDR2 from the germline V gene are MNHNS and SASEGT. The V end was cut by 1 base, the J end by 6 bases, with 10 bases between. The chain's CDR3 is CASSEEWVSEQYF. DNA of the CDR3: TGTGCCAGCAGTGAAGAATGGGTATCCGAGCAGTACTTC.

The J gene is TRBJ1-2, the V gene TRBV6-5; 8 bases fit TRBD1. V lost 6 bases and J lost 1; bases outside the gene matches: 7. Germline assignment: CDR1 MNHEY and CDR2 SVGAGI. This CDR3 region has 15 residues. CDR3 loop: CASSRGQGLNYGYTF. CDR3 DNA: TGTGCCAGCAGCCGTGGACAGGGCCTTAACTATGGCTACACCTTC.

The chain links TRBV5-1 to TRBJ1-2, with D uncertain. The germline V and J ends were trimmed by 0 bases and 0 bases, with 12 bases remaining between them. The CDR3 length is 16 residues. Germline values: CDR1 SGHRS, CDR2 YFSETQ. CDR3 loop: CASSLASSSPNYGYTF. The CDR3 DNA reads as TGCGCCAGCAGCTTGGCCAGTTCGAGCCCTAACTATGGCTACACCTTC.

The CDR3 DNA reads as TGTGCCAGCAGTAAATCTACAGATACGCAGTATTTT. This codes for CASSKSTDTQYF. The chain links TRBV2 to TRBJ2-3; D ambiguous. The ends were cut back, 5 bases at V and 3 bases at J, with 6 bases in the middle. Germline values: CDR1 SNHLY, CDR2 FYNNEI. The CDR3 length is 12 residues.